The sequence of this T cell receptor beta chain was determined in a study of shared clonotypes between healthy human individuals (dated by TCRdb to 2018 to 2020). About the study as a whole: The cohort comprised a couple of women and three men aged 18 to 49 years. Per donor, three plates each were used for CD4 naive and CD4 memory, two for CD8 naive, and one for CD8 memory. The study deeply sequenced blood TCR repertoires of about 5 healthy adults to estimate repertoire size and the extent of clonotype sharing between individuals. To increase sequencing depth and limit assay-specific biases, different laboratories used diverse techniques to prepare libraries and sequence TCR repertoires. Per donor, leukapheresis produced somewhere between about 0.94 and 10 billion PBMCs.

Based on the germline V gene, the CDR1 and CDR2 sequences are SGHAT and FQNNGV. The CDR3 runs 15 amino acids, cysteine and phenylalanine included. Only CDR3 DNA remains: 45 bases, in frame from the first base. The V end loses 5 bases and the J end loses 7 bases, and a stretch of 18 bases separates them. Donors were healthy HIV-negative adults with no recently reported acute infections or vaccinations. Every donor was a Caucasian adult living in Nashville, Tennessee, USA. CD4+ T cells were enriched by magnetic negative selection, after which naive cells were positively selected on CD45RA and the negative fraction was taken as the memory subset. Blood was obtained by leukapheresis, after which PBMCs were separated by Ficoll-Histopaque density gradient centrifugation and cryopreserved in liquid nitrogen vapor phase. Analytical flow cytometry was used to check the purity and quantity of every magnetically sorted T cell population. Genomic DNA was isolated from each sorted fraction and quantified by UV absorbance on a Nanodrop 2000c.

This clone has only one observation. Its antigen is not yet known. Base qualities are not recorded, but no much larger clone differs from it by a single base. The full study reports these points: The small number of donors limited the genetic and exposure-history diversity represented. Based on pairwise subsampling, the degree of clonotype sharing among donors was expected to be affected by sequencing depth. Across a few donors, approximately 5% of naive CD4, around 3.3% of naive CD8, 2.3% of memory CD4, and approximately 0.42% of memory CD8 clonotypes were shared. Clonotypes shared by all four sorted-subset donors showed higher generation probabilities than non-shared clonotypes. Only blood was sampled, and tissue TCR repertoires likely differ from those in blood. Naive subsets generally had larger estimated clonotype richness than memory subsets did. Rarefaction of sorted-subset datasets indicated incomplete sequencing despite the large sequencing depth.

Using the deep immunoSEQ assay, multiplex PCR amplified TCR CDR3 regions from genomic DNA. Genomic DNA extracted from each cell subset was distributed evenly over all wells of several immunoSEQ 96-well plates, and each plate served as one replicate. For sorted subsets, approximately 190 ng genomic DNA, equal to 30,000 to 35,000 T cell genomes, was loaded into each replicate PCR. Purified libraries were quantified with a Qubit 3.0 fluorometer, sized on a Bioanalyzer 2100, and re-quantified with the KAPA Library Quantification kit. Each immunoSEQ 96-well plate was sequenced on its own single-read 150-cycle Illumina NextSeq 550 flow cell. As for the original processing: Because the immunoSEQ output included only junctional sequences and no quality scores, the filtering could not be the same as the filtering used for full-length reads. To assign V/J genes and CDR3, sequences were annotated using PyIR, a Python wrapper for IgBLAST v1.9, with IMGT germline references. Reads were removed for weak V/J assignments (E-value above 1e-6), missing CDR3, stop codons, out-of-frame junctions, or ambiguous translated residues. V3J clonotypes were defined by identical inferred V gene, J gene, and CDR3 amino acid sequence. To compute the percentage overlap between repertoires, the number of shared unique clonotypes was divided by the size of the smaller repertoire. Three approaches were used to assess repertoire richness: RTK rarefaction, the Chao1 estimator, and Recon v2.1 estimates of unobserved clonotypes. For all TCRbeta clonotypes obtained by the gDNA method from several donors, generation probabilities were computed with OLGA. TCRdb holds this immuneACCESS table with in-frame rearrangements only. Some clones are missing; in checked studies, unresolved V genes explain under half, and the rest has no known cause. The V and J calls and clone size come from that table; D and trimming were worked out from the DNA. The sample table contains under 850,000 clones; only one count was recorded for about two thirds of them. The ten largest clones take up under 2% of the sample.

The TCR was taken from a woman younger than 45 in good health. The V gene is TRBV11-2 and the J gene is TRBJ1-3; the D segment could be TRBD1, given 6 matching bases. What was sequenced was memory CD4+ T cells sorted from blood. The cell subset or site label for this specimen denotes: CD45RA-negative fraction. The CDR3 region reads CASSSPQGNRNTIYF. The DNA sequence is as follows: TGTGCCAGCAGCAGTCCTCAGGGGAACCGTAACACCATATATTTT.